This record concerns one T cell receptor beta chain sequence. As processed by the authors: Scientists estimated how many nucleated cells there were by amplifying reference gene primers. TCRdb's table, derived via immunoSEQ multiplex PCR, lists solely in-frame clones and lacks some. That table supplies the V and J calls and clone size; D and trimming were determined from the DNA. The profile shows 90,000 to 110,000 clones, less than 85% of them singletons. This entry is derived from a study of blood T cell repertoires in COVID-19. In the study overall: COVID-19 samples from acute and convalescent phases originated in the United States, Italy and Spain. The cDNA or gDNA used as material had been derived from T cells, B-cell-depleted T cells, or PBMCs.

The CDR3 runs to 13 residues. Germline V CDR1 and CDR2: MDHEN, SYDVKM. The junction had 10 bases not matched to a gene; V was cut back by 8 bases and J by 6 bases. This chain joins TRBV28 and TRBJ2-7; 7 nucleotides match TRBD2. Sample: peripheral blood. The source is a human donor in a cohort sampled during active or convalescent COVID-19. The CDR3 protein is CASRAGAWGEQYF. The CDR3 DNA follows: TGTGCCAGCCGTGCGGGAGCCTGGGGCGAGCAGTACTTC.